The 9 T cell receptor beta chains given below trace back to one sample, sequenced in a study of T-cell memory formation after mild COVID-19. TCRdb reanalysed the 5' RACE reads using MiXCR and keeps one entry per CDR3 protein. The table records about 130,000 distinct CDR3 sequences, approximately 15% of them present only once. Sequenced sample: PBMCs or a T cell subset sorted from them (not recorded which). The receptors here all came from an adult woman who had mild COVID-19 (a few samples of this study predate the infection). Cell type and time point are not known.

This clonotype was observed a handful of times. The V and J genes are TRBV11-2 and TRBJ2-7; the D gene could be TRBD1 or TRBD2 (5 bases each). The CDR3 extends over 17 amino acids. Germline CDR1 and CDR2: SGHAT and FQNNGV. V lost 4 bases and J 4 bases, leaving 23 bases between the germline ends. The CDR3 nucleotides read TGTGCCAGCAGCTCGAGATTGGGGGACCCTGCCCATTACGAGCAGTACTTC. It codes for CASSSRLGDPAHYEQYF.

The J gene is TRBJ2-7, the V gene TRBV4-1; no clear D gene. Germline CDR1 reads MGHRA; CDR2 reads YSYEKL. The CDR3 is 15 residues long. V was pared by 3 bases and J by 0 bases, with 12 bases between. CDR3 residues: CASSQLDASSYEQYF. The CDR3 DNA reads TGCGCCAGCAGCCAGCTTGACGCGAGCTCCTACGAGCAGTACTTC.

This clonotype was seen many times. V is TRBV7-9 and J is TRBJ2-5; D not resolved. CDR3 size: 13 residues. Germline CDR1 SEHNR, CDR2 FQNEAQ (reference sequence). The V end lost 5 bases, the J end lost 5 bases, and 12 bases lay between the germline ends. CDR3 DNA: TGTGCCAGCAGCCCTACGGCGCGGGAGACCCAGTACTTC. This gives the protein CASSPTARETQYF.

This clonotype was counted between two and nine times. The J gene is TRBJ2-2, the V gene TRBV11-3, with D possibly TRBD1 on 6 matching bases. Trimming cost V 6 bases and J 2 bases, with 16 bases left between them. This CDR3 region has 16 residues. Germline lookup yields CDR1 SGHNT and CDR2 YENEEA. The CDR3 here is CASRLSPGANTGELFF. The CDR3, as DNA: TGTGCCAGCAGACTCTCGCCAGGGGCTAACACCGGGGAGCTGTTTTTT. Full variable domain (rest looked up from reference TRBV11-3 and TRBJ2-2): EAGVVQSPRYKIIEKKQPVAFWCNPISGHNTLYWYLQNLGQGPELLIRYENEEAVDDSQLPKDRFSAERLKGVDSTLKIQPAELGDSAVYLCASRLSPGANTGELFFGEGSRLTVL.

This clonotype was seen many times. The V gene is TRBV12-3 or TRBV12-4, the J gene TRBJ2-7, with unresolved D. V lost 6 bases and J 6 bases, leaving 15 bases between the germline ends. The CDR3 runs 13 residues. The CDR3 protein is CASSPARPSEQYF. The CDR3 nucleotides read TGTGCCAGCAGCCCCGCCAGACCCTCCGAGCAGTACTTC.

The rearrangement joins TRBV5-1 to TRBJ2-7, with 7 nucleotides matching TRBD1. V dropped 5 bases and J dropped 0; count of bases not matched to a gene: 5. This CDR3 is 14 amino acids long. Germline CDR1 is SGHRS and CDR2 is YFSETQ. CDR3 DNA: TGCGCCAGCAGATGGGACAGAAACTCCTACGAGCAGTACTTC. Amino acid sequence: CASRWDRNSYEQYF.

The table lists this clonotype with many counts. The V call is TRBV27, the J call TRBJ2-1; D is unclear. V lost 3 bases, J lost 6 bases, and 12 bases lay in between. The CDR3 covers 14 residues. Germline V gives CDR1 MNHEY, CDR2 SMNVEV (reference sequence). CDR3 loop: CASSFLGSINEQFF. CDR3 sequence (DNA): TGTGCCAGCAGTTTTCTGGGCAGTATCAATGAGCAGTTCTTC.

The chain joins TRBV25-1 to TRBJ2-7, with 7 bases lining up with TRBD1. Germline trimming cut 1 base from V and 0 bases from J; bases unmatched to any gene: 9. The CDR3 totals 17 residues. The germline gives CDR1 MGHDK, CDR2 SYGVNS. The CDR3 nucleotides are TGTGCCAGCAGTGAATCGGGTGGGGCAGGGGGCTCCTACGAGCAGTACTTC. It encodes CASSESGGAGGSYEQYF.

The genes are TRBV12-3 or TRBV12-4 and TRBJ1-5; D is uncertain. The V end lost 3 bases, the J end lost 6 bases, and 6 bases lay between the germline ends. The CDR3 runs to 12 residues. The DNA of the CDR3 is TGTGCCAGCAGTTTTTCCGGTCAGCCCCAGCATTTT. Protein sequence: CASSFSGQPQHF.